This TCR beta chain was sequenced during a study of cytomegalovirus exposure and HLA in healthy donors. V was shortened by 5 bases and J by 7 bases, with 12 bases between the two germline ends. This CDR3 is 13 amino acids long. From germline, CDR1 is SEHNR and CDR2 FQNEAQ (reference sequence). About this clone: The antigen is unknown.

General study findings and limits: Most of the TCR beta V segments (in an earlier analysis) were productive either about 90% or about 30% of the time. TCR beta sequences reportedly predicted most subjects' HLA-A and HLA-B alleles accurately. The study designated about 160 TCR beta chains cytomegalovirus-associated.

PCR used 60 Vbeta primers and 13 Jbeta primers. Profiled with immunoSEQ multiplex PCR; TCRdb holds only in-frame clones, not every one. Altogether 150,000 to 160,000 clones are present, roughly 85% being singletons, with the ten largest covering 2% to 2.5%. This chain uses TRBV7-9 with TRBJ1-5, with no clear D. Sequencing was performed on PBMCs. This clonotype was sampled from a woman between 18 and 29 years old in good health and CMV-seronegative. Here the CDR3 reads CASSLLGGQPQHF. CDR3 DNA sequence: TGTGCCAGCAGCCTCCTTGGAGGGCAGCCCCAGCATTTT. Combining the CDR3 with reference TRBV7-9 and TRBJ1-5 gives the whole variable domain DTGVSQNPRHKITKRGQNVTFRCDPISEHNRLYWYRQTLGQGPEFLTYFQNEAQLEKSRLLSDRFSAERPKGSFSTLEIQRTEQGDSAMYLCASSLLGGQPQHFGDGTRLSIL.